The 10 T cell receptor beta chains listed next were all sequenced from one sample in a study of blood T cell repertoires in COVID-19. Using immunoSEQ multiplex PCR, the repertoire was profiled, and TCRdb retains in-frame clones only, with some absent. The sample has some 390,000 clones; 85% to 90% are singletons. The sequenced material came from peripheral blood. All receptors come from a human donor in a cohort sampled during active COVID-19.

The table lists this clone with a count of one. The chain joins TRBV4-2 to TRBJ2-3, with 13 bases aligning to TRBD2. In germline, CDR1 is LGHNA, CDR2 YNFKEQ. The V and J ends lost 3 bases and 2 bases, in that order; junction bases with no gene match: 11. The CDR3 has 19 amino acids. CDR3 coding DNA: TGTGCCAGCAGCCACGACCTGACTAGCGGGAGGTCGCTCACAGATACGCAGTATTTT. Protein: CASSHDLTSGRSLTDTQYF.

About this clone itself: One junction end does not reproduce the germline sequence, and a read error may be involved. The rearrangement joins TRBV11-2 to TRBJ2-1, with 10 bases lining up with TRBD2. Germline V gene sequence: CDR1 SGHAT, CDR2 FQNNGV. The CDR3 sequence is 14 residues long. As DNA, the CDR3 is TGTGCCAGCACCTTAGCGGGGGGCCTCAATGAGCAGTTCTTC. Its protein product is CASTLAGGLNEQFF.

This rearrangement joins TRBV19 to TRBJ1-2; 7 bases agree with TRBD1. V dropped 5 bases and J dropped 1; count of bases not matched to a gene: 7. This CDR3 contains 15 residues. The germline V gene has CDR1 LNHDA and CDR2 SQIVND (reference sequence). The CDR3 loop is CASSPQDRFNYGYTF. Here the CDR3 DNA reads TGTGCCAGTAGTCCCCAGGACAGGTTTAACTATGGCTACACCTTC.

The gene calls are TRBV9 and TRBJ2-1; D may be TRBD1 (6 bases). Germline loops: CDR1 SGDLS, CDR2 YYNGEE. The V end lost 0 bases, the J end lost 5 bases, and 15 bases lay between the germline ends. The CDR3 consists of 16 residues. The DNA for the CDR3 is TGTGCCAGCAGCGTAGGGGGCAGGGGACGTAACAATGAGCAGTTCTTC. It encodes CASSVGGRGRNNEQFF.

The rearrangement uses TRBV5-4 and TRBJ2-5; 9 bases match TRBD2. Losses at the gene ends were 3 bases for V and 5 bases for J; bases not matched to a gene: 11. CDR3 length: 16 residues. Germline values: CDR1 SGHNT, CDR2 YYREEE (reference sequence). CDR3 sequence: CASSSRSGSSDETQYF. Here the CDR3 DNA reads TGTGCCAGCAGCTCCCGTAGCGGGAGCAGTGACGAGACCCAGTACTTC.

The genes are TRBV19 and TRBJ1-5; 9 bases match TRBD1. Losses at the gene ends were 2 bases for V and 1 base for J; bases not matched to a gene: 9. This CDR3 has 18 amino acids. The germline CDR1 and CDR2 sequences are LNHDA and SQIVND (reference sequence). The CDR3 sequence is CASSIFHRGLWSNQPQHF. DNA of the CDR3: TGTGCCAGTAGTATATTTCACAGGGGGCTTTGGAGCAATCAGCCCCAGCATTTT.

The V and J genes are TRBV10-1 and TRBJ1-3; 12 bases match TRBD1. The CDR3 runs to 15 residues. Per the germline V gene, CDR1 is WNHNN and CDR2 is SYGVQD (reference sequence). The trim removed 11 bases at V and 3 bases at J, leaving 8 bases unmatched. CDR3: CAGRDRGLRGNTIYF. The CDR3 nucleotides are TGCGCCGGCCGGGACAGGGGGCTTCGTGGAAACACCATATATTTT.

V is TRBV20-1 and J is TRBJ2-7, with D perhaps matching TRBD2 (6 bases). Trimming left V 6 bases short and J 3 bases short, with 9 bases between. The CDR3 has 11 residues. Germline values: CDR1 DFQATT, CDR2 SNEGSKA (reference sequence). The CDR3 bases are TGCAGTGCCAGACTAGTCTACGAGCAGTACTTC. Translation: CSARLVYEQYF.

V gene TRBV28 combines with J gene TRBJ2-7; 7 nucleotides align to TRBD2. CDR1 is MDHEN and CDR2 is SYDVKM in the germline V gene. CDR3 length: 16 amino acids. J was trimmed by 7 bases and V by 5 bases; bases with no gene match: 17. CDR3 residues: CASSPAGTTIGSEQYF. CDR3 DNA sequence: TGTGCCAGCAGTCCCGCCGGGACTACAATTGGATCAGAGCAGTACTTC.

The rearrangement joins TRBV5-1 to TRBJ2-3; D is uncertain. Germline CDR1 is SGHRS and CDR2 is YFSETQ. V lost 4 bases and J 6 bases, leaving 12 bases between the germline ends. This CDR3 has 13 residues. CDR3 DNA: TGCGCCAGCAGCCCCTCCCCCGCGGATACGCAGTATTTT. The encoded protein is CASSPSPADTQYF.